The 12 T cell receptor beta chains below come from one sample, sequenced in a study of regulatory T cells in long-lasting Graves disease (dated by TCRdb to the early 2020s). The library was built by means of multiplex PCR. The instrument given in TCRdb is Illumina HiSeq 4000. CDR3 regions were amplified by Arm-PCR with iRepertoire HTBI primers to construct TCR beta libraries. In TCRdb, the public reads were trimmed at Q25 with fastp and aligned with MiXCR, with productive beta chains retained. Duplicate CDR3 protein sequences are folded into a single record with the most common DNA and genes. In all, the sample holds roughly 360,000 distinct CDR3 sequences, and 12% of those were seen once. The biggest ten clones account for approximately 20% of the sample. The time point label corresponds to: newly diagnosed GD, antithyroid drugs for less than 3 months. For both TCR sequencing and RNA sequencing, RNA was extracted from PBMCs using TRIzol.

This sample also belongs to another study, concerning T cells in Graves' hyperthyroidism and ophthalmopathy.

Sample: peripheral blood mononuclear cells (PBMCs), taken at new diagnosis, from a patient treated with antithyroid drugs. The source of these receptors is a woman in her late teens or twenties with Graves disease. Donor details come from another sample of the same person, matched by shared clones.

The sample holds many counts of this clonotype. The chain recombines TRBV6-2 or TRBV6-3 with TRBJ2-7; TRBD1 aligns across 9 bases. Germline CDR1 and CDR2: MNHEY and SVGEGT. The CDR3 extends over 17 amino acids. The V gene end was trimmed by 2 bases and the J gene end by 1 base; junction bases not matched to a gene: 9. CDR3 in amino acids: CASSYPLGTGLSYEQYF. DNA of the CDR3: TGTGCCAGCAGTTACCCCCTCGGGACAGGGTTATCCTACGAGCAGTACTTC.

This clonotype came up many times. This chain uses TRBV10-3 with TRBJ1-2; no definite D call. The CDR3 is 14 residues long. Germline CDR1 is ENHRY and CDR2 is SYGVKD. V was pared by 5 bases and J by 4 bases, with 14 bases between. DNA of the CDR3: TGTGCCATCAGTTTTTTAACGGGATCCTATGGCTACACCTTC. As protein: CAISFLTGSYGYTF.

The chain links TRBV10-2 to TRBJ1-6, with TRBD1 as a possible D gene (5 bases). The CDR3 is made up of 15 amino acids. Germline CDR1 is WSHSY and CDR2 is SAAADI. Trimming left V 4 bases short and J 8 bases short, with 15 bases between. The CDR3 spells CASSVRSRGDSPLHF. In DNA form, the CDR3 reads TGCGCCAGCAGTGTTCGGTCGAGAGGGGATTCACCCCTCCACTTT.

This clonotype was seen more than once but under ten times. The V and J genes are TRBV7-9 and TRBJ2-6, with 10 positions matching TRBD1. Looked up from germline, CDR1 is SEHNR and CDR2 is FQNEAQ (reference sequence). The CDR3 runs 19 residues. The ends lost 4 bases at V and 0 bases at J; junction bases unmatched: 9. This CDR3 is CASSSLNRDRGSGANVLTF. The CDR3 DNA is TGTGCCAGCAGCTCATTAAACCGGGACAGGGGCTCTGGGGCCAACGTCCTGACTTTC. Full variable domain (rest looked up from reference TRBV7-9 and TRBJ2-6): DTGVSQNPRHKITKRGQNVTFRCDPISEHNRLYWYRQTLGQGPEFLTYFQNEAQLEKSRLLSDRFSAERPKGSFSTLEIQRTEQGDSAMYLCASSSLNRDRGSGANVLTFGAGSRLTVL.

The J gene is TRBJ2-1, the V gene TRBV6-1; no clear D gene. The V gene's germline CDR1 is MNHNS and CDR2 SASEGT. Trimming took 5 bases from V and 6 from J, leaving 14 bases between them. This CDR3 has 14 residues. CDR3 nucleotides: TGTGCCAGCAGTCATGAGTGGGTTGGCAATGAGCAGTTCTTC. This sequence encodes CASSHEWVGNEQFF.

This clonotype was detected many times. Its ends do not fully match the called genes, so a read error is possible. This chain connects TRBV11-2 to TRBJ1-1, with unresolved D. This CDR3 contains 14 residues. Germline assignment: CDR1 SGHAT and CDR2 FQNNGV. The CDR3 here is CASSRGRMNTEAFF. CDR3 nucleotides: TGCGCCAGCAGCCGAGGCAGGATGAACACTGAAGCTTTCTTT.

This clonotype was seen ten or more times. This chain connects TRBV12-3 or TRBV12-4 to TRBJ2-1; a possible D gene is TRBD2 (6 bases). The CDR3 runs 14 residues. Trimming shortened V by 3 bases and J by 7 bases, and 13 bases separated the two germline ends. This CDR3 is CASSFAGGANEQFF. For the CDR3, the DNA is TGTGCCAGCAGTTTTGCGGGCGGGGCTAATGAGCAGTTCTTC.

This clonotype was detected a few times. A read error may explain this, as a much larger clone is one base away. The CDR3 end shows no conserved phenylalanine or tryptophan, and so a read error is likely. The chain carries TRBV2 and TRBJ2-6; unclear D gene. Germline CDR1 SNHLY, CDR2 FYNNEI. V was trimmed by 7 bases and J by 4 bases, leaving 5 bases between them. The CDR3 is 12 residues long. The CDR3 region has the DNA TGTGCCAGCACCAGGGGGGCCAACGTCCTGACTTCC. Translating gives CASTRGANVLTS.

This clonotype was recorded at least ten times. The chain uses TRBV6-1 and TRBJ1-2; no clear D gene. Germline assignment: CDR1 MNHNS and CDR2 SASEGT. This CDR3 is built from 13 residues. V was cut by 5 bases and J by 1 base, with 8 bases left in between. CDR3 in DNA: TGTGCCAGCAGTCATCGGGATAACTATGGCTACACCTTC. Its translation is CASSHRDNYGYTF.

This clonotype appeared many times. The chain recombines TRBV12-3 or TRBV12-4 with TRBJ2-2; 7 nucleotides align to TRBD2. The CDR3 runs 18 residues. Germline trimming cut 4 bases from V and 4 bases from J; bases unmatched to any gene: 15. DNA of the CDR3: TGTGCCAGCAGTTCCCCAAGAGGGAGGGCCCTCACCACCGGGGAGCTGTTTTTT. The encoded protein is CASSSPRGRALTTGELFF.

This clonotype was counted between two and nine times. J is TRBJ1-1 and V is TRBV7-9; D is uncertain. V lost 2 bases and J 1 base, leaving 17 bases between the germline ends. The germline CDR1 and CDR2 sequences are SEHNR and FQNEAQ (reference sequence). The CDR3 extends over 17 amino acids. CDR3 sequence reads: CASSLWPPRRKNTEAFF. The CDR3 coding sequence is TGTGCCAGCAGCTTATGGCCACCTAGACGGAAGAACACTGAAGCTTTCTTT.

This clonotype was recorded at least ten times. The J gene is TRBJ2-5, the V gene TRBV12-3 or TRBV12-4; D unresolved. Trimming cost V 3 bases and J 5 bases, with 13 bases left between them. The length of the CDR3 is 14 residues. CDR3 residues: CASSFRSSVETQYF. The CDR3 DNA follows: TGTGCCAGCAGTTTTAGGTCTTCGGTCGAGACCCAGTACTTC.